Described below is a single T cell receptor (beta chain) sequence and its context. Its antigen is unidentified. Per germline, CDR1 SEHNR and CDR2 FQNEAQ (reference sequence). The CDR3 covers 13 residues. V was pared by 1 base and J by 5 bases, with 9 bases between. This sample was included in a study of cytomegalovirus exposure and HLA in healthy donors. The PCR employed 60 Vbeta primers together with 13 Jbeta primers. The assay was immunoSEQ multiplex PCR, and TCRdb's table has in-frame clones only and misses some. Of approximately 140,000 clones in the sample, roughly 69% are singletons; the top ten hold approximately 2.9%. Study-level results: Prior analysis indicated that the majority of TCR beta V segments exhibited productivity approximately 90% or approximately 30% of the time. Most TCRs appeared rarely, but some public TCRs recurred in many donors. It was in a later analysis that TCR association rates were seen to vary by HLA locus, highest for DRB1 and lowest for HLA-C.

The specimen sequenced was PBMCs. The sequence came from a human donor in good health. The V call is TRBV7-9, the J call TRBJ2-7; D possibly corresponds to TRBD1 (6 bases). This CDR3 reads CASSLGSGDEQYF. CDR3 bases: TGTGCCAGCAGCTTAGGGTCAGGGGACGAGCAGTACTTC.